Listed below are T cell receptor beta chains from one sample, sequenced in a study of shared clonotypes between healthy human individuals. Data came from immunoSEQ multiplex PCR; TCRdb stores just in-frame clones and leaves some out. This table holds 1.4 million or so clones, approximately 98.5% found once. Source material: naive CD4+ T cells sorted from blood. Receptors originate from a man aged 30 to 45 in good health. CDR3s include the opening cysteine and the closing phenylalanine or tryptophan. The D gene is left open where the match is weak. The listing skips clone size in some rows; elsewhere it reads once, few, many or a size class.

j_call d_call v_call clone_size cdr3_aa cdr3_nt
TRBJ2-7 - TRBV18 - CASSPRDPPYEQYF TGTGCCAGCTCACCCAGGGACCCACCCTACGAGCAGTACTTC
TRBJ2-1 TRBD2 TRBV6-5 - CASSYGTSGKNEQFF TGTGCCAGCAGTTATGGGACTAGCGGGAAGAATGAGCAGTTCTTC
TRBJ2-5 TRBD2 TRBV7-9 - CASSFPAGVVETQYF TGTGCCAGCAGCTTTCCAGCGGGAGTTGTGGAGACCCAGTACTTC
TRBJ2-3 - TRBV11-3 - CASSLRSGHSTDTQYF TGTGCCAGCAGCCTGAGAAGCGGACACAGCACAGATACGCAGTATTTT
TRBJ1-5 - TRBV6-6 - CASSSTGLSNQPQHF TGTGCCAGCAGTTCTACAGGGTTGTCCAATCAGCCCCAGCATTTT
TRBJ2-7 TRBD2 TRBV29-1 - CSVRSSGLYEQYF TGCAGCGTCAGATCTAGCGGACTCTACGAGCAGTACTTC
TRBJ2-5 - TRBV4-1 once CASSRGETQYF TGCGCCAGCAGCCGTGGAGAGACCCAGTACTTC
TRBJ2-7 - TRBV18 - CASSRRVTASYEQYF TGTGCCAGCTCACGGCGGGTCACCGCATCCTACGAGCAGTACTTC
TRBJ2-2 - TRBV7-2 - CASSLSGPTGELFF TGTGCCAGCAGCTTATCAGGACCTACCGGGGAGCTGTTTTTT
TRBJ2-7 TRBD2 TRBV6-5 - CASSATSGTYEQYF TGTGCCAGCAGCGCGACTAGCGGGACTTACGAGCAGTACTTC
TRBJ1-5 TRBD1 TRBV19 - CASCRQGGNQPQHF TGTGCCAGTTGTCGACAGGGAGGGAATCAGCCCCAGCATTTT
TRBJ2-7 TRBD2 TRBV11-2 once CASSGTSGSYEQYF TGTGCCAGCAGCGGGACTAGCGGGAGTTACGAGCAGTACTTC
TRBJ2-1 - TRBV11-2 - CASSPIAHRRYNEQFF TGTGCCAGCAGCCCCATAGCGCACCGCCGGTACAATGAGCAGTTCTTC
TRBJ1-1 TRBD1 TRBV2 - CASRLPGQGAGNTEAFF TGTGCCAGCAGACTTCCGGGACAGGGTGCGGGGAACACTGAAGCTTTCTTT
TRBJ2-1 - TRBV19 - CASKTGESNEQFF TGTGCCAGTAAGACGGGAGAAAGCAATGAGCAGTTCTTC
TRBJ2-7 TRBD1 TRBV2 - CASSEADRGSYEQYF TGTGCCAGCAGCGAAGCGGACAGGGGCTCCTACGAGCAGTACTTC
TRBJ2-1 - TRBV2 - CASHGNEQFF TGTGCCAGCCATGGTAATGAGCAGTTCTTC
TRBJ2-1 - TRBV5-5 - CASSLQGREYNEQFF TGTGCCAGCAGCTTGCAGGGGCGAGAGTACAATGAGCAGTTCTTC
TRBJ2-3 - TRBV2 - CASSREIGTDTQYF TGTGCCAGCAGTAGGGAAATCGGCACAGATACGCAGTATTTT
TRBJ2-2 TRBD1 TRBV7-9 - CAIFGTGDTGELFF TGTGCCATTTTTGGGACAGGGGACACCGGGGAGCTGTTTTTT